Here is one T cell receptor (beta chain) with its context. Its antigen is currently unknown. This CDR3 is built from 15 residues. The V end was cut by 5 bases, the J end by 0 bases, with 12 bases between. Germline CDR1 reads SGHAT; CDR2 reads FQNNGV. This record comes from a study of long-term antiretroviral therapy in people with HIV. General study points: Controls showed broader CDR3 length ranges than did the HIV repertoires.

Running of the v3.0 immunoSEQ assay took place at survey level. The data were produced by immunoSEQ multiplex PCR, yet TCRdb's version contains in-frame clones alone and is incomplete. The data show around 27,000 clones, with around 88% seen just once and 5.3% held by the top ten. Sequences were derived from unsorted PBMCs, sampled around 4.5 years after starting antiretroviral therapy. This chain links TRBV11-2 with TRBJ2-3; no reliable D call. This sequence was found in a man younger than 45 with HIV. Written as DNA, the CDR3 is TGTGCCAGCAGCGCCCGGAACCCCAGCACAGATACGCAGTATTTT. This gives the protein CASSARNPSTDTQYF.